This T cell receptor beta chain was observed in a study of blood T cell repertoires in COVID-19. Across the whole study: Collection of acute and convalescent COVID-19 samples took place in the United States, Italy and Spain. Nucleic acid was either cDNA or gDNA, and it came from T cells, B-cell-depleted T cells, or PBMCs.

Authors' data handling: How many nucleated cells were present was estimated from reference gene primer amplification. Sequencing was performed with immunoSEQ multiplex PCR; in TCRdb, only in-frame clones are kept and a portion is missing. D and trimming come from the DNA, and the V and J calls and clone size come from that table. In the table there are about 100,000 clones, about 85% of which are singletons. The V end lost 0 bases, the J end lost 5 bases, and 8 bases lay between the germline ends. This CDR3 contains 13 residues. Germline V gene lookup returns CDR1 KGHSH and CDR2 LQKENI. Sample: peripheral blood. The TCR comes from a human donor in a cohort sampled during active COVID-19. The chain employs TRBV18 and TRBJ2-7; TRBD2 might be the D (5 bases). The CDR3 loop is CASSPPGKDEQYF. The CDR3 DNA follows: TGTGCCAGCTCACCACCCGGGAAGGACGAGCAGTACTTC.